A single sample gave rise to the 4 T cell receptor beta chains below, sequenced in a study of blood T cell repertoires in COVID-19. The table came from immunoSEQ multiplex PCR; TCRdb's copy has only in-frame clones and leaves some out. The data contain under 250,000 clones, approximately 80% of them singletons. The sample comprised peripheral blood. The receptors come from a woman aged 60-75 years who had recovered from COVID-19.

This clone was counted between two and nine times. This chain's CDR3 is CASSEGRGYQPQHF. The CDR3 DNA follows: TGTGCCAGCAGTGAAGGGAGAGGGTATCAGCCCCAGCATTTT. The V gene is TRBV6-1, the J gene TRBJ1-5, with D uncertain. From germline, CDR1 is MNHNS and CDR2 SASEGT. This CDR3 is built from 14 residues. V lost 1 base and J 5 bases, leaving 9 bases between the germline ends.

The J gene is TRBJ1-2, the V gene TRBV6-5; a weak D match, TRBD1 (5 bases). Deletions cut 4 bases from V and 6 bases from J, with 12 bases between. Germline V CDR1 and CDR2: MNHEY, SVGAGI. The CDR3 spans 13 residues. The CDR3 DNA reads TGTGCCAGCAGTTCACAGGCTAGGGATGGCTACACCTTC. Translation gives CASSSQARDGYTF.

This chain uses TRBV12-3 or TRBV12-4 with TRBJ2-7; D call uncertain. Trimming removed 5 bases from V and 0 bases from J, with 8 bases in between. The CDR3 has 13 residues. CDR3 in DNA: TGTGCCAGCAGTCGCTGGAGCTCCTACGAGCAGTACTTC. Amino acids: CASSRWSSYEQYF.

This chain joins TRBV2 and TRBJ2-4; a weak D match, TRBD2 (5 bases). CDR1 and CDR2 from the germline V gene are SNHLY and FYNNEI. CDR3 length: 13 amino acids. Trimming took off 4 bases at V and 7 bases at J, with 11 bases between the two ends. The CDR3 nucleotides read TGTGCCAGCAGTGTTGAGGGCGAGAACATTCAGTACTTC. This codes for CASSVEGENIQYF. Full variable domain (remainder filled in from reference TRBV2 and TRBJ2-4): EPEVTQTPSHQVTQMGQEVILRCVPISNHLYFYWYRQILGQKVEFLVSFYNNEISEKSEIFDDQFSVERPDGSNFTLKIRSTKLEDSAMYFCASSVEGENIQYFGAGTRLSVL.